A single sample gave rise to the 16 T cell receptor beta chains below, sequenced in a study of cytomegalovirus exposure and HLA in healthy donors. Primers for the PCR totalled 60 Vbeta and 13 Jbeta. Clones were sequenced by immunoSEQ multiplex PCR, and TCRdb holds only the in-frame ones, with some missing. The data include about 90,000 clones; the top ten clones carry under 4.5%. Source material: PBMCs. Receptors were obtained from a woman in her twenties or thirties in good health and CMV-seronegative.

The CDR3: CASSVTGQSFSFSGANVLTF. Written as DNA, the CDR3 is TGTGCCAGCAGCGTGACTGGACAGTCATTTTCCTTCTCTGGGGCCAACGTCCTGACTTTC. The rearrangement links TRBV9 to TRBJ2-6, with TRBD1 as a possible D gene (6 bases). Between the trimmed V and J ends, which lost 2 bases and 0 bases, there was a span of 21 bases. This CDR3 has 20 amino acids. Germline V gene data show CDR1 as SGDLS and CDR2 as YYNGEE.

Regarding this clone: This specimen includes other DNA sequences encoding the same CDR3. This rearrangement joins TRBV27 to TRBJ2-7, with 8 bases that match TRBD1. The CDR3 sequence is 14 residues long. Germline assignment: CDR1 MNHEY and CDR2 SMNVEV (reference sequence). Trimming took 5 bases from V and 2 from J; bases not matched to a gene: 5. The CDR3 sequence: CASSPTGVTYEQYF. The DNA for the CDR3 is TGTGCCAGCAGTCCGACAGGGGTGACCTACGAGCAGTACTTC.

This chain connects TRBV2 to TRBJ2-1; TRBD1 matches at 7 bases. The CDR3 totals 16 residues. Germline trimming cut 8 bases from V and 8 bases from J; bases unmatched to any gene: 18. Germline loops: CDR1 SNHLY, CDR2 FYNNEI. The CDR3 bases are TGTGCCAGCCAGCAGGGGGTCGCTAGTTTCACGGATGAGCAGTTCTTC. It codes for CASQQGVASFTDEQFF.

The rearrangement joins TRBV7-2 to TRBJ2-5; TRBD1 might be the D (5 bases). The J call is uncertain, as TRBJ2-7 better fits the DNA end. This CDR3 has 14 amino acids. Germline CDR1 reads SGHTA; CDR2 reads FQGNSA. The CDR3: CASSLRQISYEQYF. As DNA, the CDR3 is TGTGCCAGCAGCTTAAGACAGATCTCCTACGAGCAGTACTTC.

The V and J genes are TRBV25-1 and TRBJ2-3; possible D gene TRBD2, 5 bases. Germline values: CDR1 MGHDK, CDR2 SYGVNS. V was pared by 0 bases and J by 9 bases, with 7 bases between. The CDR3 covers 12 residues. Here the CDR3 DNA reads TGTGCCAGCAGTGAATATCCGGGGACGCAGTATTTT. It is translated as CASSEYPGTQYF. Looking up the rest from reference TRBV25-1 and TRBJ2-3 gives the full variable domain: EADIYQTPRYLVIGTGKKITLECSQTMGHDKMYWYQQDPGMELHLIHYSYGVNSTEKGDLSSESTVSRIRTEHFPLTLESARPSHTSQYLCASSEYPGTQYFGPGTRLTVL.

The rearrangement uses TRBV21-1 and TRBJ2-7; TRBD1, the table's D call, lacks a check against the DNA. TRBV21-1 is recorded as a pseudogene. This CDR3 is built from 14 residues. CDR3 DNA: TGTGCCAGCAGCCTGGGACAGGGCTCCTACGAGCAGTACTTC. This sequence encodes CASSLGQGSYEQYF.

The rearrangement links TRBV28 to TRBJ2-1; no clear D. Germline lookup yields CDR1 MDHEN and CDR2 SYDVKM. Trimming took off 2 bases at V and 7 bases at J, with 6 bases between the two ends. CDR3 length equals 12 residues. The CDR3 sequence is CASSLRHNEQFF. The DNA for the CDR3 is TGTGCCAGCAGTTTACGACATAATGAGCAGTTCTTC.

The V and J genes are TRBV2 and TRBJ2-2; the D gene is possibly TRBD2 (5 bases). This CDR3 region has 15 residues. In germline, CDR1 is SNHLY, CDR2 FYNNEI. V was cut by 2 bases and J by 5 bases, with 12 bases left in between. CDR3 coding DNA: TGTGCCAGCAGTGAAACTGCGTCGGGGACCGGGGAGCTGTTTTTT. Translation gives CASSETASGTGELFF.

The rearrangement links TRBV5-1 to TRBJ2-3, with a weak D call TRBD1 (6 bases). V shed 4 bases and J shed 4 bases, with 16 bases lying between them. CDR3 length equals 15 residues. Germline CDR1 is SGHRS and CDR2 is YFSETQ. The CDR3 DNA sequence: TGCGCCAGCAGCCAGGAAGACAGGAAGTCAGATACGCAGTATTTT. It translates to CASSQEDRKSDTQYF.

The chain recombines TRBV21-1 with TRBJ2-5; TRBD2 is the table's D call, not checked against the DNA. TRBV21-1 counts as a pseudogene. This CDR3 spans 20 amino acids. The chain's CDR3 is CASSKGRLKERGTLQETQYF. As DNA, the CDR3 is TGTGCCAGCAGCAAAGGTCGGCTCAAGGAGCGGGGGACCCTCCAAGAGACCCAGTACTTC.

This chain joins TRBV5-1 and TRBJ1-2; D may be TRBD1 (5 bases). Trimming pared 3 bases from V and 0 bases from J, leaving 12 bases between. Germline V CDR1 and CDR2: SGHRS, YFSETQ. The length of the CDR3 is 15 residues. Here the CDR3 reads CASSSEGPPNYGYTF. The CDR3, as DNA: TGCGCCAGCAGCTCGGAGGGACCGCCTAACTATGGCTACACCTTC.

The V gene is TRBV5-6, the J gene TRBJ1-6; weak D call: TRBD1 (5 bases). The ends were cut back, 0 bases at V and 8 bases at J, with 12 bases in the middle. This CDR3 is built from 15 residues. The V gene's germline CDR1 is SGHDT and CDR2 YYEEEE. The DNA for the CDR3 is TGTGCCAGCAGCTTGGGGGGCGGGAATCATTCACCCCTCCACTTT. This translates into CASSLGGGNHSPLHF.

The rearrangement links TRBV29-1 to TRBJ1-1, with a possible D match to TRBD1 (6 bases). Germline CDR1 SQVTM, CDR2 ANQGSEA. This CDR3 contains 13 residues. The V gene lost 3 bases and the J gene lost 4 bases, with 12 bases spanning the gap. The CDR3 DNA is TGCAGCGTTGAGGAGAGCAGGGGCACTGAAGCTTTCTTT. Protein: CSVEESRGTEAFF.

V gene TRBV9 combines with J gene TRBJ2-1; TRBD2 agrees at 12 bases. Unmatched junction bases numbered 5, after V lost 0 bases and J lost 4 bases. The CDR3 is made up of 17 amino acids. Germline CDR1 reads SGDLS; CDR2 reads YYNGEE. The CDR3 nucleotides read TGTGCCAGCAGCGTAGAGGCTAGCGGGGGGGGATACAATGAGCAGTTCTTC. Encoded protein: CASSVEASGGGYNEQFF.

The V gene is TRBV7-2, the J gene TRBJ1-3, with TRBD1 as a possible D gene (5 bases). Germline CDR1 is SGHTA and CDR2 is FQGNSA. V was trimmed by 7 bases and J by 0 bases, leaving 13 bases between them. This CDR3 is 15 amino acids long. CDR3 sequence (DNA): TGTGCCAGCAACATTCCAGGGCTCTCTGGAAACACCATATATTTT. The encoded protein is CASNIPGLSGNTIYF.

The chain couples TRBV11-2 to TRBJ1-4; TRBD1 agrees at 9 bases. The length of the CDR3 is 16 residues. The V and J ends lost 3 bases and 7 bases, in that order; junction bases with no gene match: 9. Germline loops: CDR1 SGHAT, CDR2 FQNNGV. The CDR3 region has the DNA TGTGCCAGCAGCTTGACAGGGGGGACAGGGTCTGAAAAACTGTTTTTT. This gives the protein CASSLTGGTGSEKLFF.